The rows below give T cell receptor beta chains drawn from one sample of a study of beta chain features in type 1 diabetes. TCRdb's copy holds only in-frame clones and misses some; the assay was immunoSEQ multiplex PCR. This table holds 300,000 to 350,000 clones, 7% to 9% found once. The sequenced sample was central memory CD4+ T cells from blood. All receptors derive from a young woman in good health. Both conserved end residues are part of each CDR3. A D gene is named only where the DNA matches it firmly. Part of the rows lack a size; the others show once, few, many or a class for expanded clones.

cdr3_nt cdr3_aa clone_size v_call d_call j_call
TGTGCCAGCAGCCAAGAAGGGACTAGCGAGATCTACGAGCAGTACTTC CASSQEGTSEIYEQYF many TRBV4-2 TRBD2 TRBJ2-7
TGCGCCAGCAGCCAATTGAGGGGGTGGAACACCGGGGAGCTGTTTTTT CASSQLRGWNTGELFF NA TRBV4-3 NA TRBJ2-2
TGTGCCAGCAGCTTATTGCGTTCCTACAATGAGCAGTTCTTC CASSLLRSYNEQFF few TRBV11-2 NA TRBJ2-1
TGTGCCACCAGCAGAGGGGACTATGGAGAGACCCAGTACTTC CATSRGDYGETQYF NA TRBV15 TRBD2 TRBJ2-5
TGTGCCAGCAGCCAAGACGGGGGTTGGGGCTCCTACAATGAGCAGTTCTTC CASSQDGGWGSYNEQFF NA TRBV7-2 NA TRBJ2-1
TGTGCCAGCAGTTACTCTGTCATTCAGTACTTC CASSYSVIQYF few TRBV6-5 NA TRBJ2-4
TGCAGTGCTAGTGAAAACGAGCAGTACTTC CSASENEQYF NA TRBV20-1 NA TRBJ2-7
TGTGCCAGCAGCTTCGGGAGCGAGCCCACTGAAGCTTTCTTT CASSFGSEPTEAFF NA TRBV7-9 NA TRBJ1-1
TGTGCCAGCAGCTTATCGCGGCGGGAGCAGCATGAGCAGTTCTTC CASSLSRREQHEQFF NA TRBV13 TRBD2 TRBJ2-1
TGTGCCAGCAGCCCAAAGGGTGGGCCTACCTCCTACAATGAGCAGTTCTTC CASSPKGGPTSYNEQFF NA TRBV11-3 NA TRBJ2-1
TGTGCCAGCAGCTTAAGGGATTTCAATGAGCAGTTCTTC CASSLRDFNEQFF few TRBV7-9 NA TRBJ2-1
TGTGCCAGCAGTTTATTCACCGAGACCCAGTACTTC CASSLFTETQYF many TRBV28 NA TRBJ2-5
TGTGCCAGCAAATCAGGGGAAGGGGAAGAGACCCAGTACTTC CASKSGEGEETQYF NA TRBV2 NA TRBJ2-5
TGTGCCAGCAGCTACTCCGGGACAGGGGGCTCAGGCTACACCTTC CASSYSGTGGSGYTF NA TRBV7-9 TRBD1 TRBJ1-2
TGTGCCAGCGCCACGGCAGGGGCCCTGGAAAAACTGTTTTTT CASATAGALEKLFF few TRBV28 NA TRBJ1-4
TGTGCCAGCAGCTTATATAGGGGACCTATCCAAGAGACCCAGTACTTC CASSLYRGPIQETQYF few TRBV7-9 NA TRBJ2-5
TGCAGCGTTGAAGGACAGGGTGACGGCTACACCTTC CSVEGQGDGYTF NA TRBV29-1 TRBD1 TRBJ1-2
TGTGCCAGCAGCCCCTTAGGGAGGTTCTACAATGAGCAGTTCTTC CASSPLGRFYNEQFF NA TRBV7-6 NA TRBJ2-1
TGTGCCAGCAGATCCGGGGTCAACAATGAGCAGTTCTTC CASRSGVNNEQFF NA TRBV6-5 NA TRBJ2-1
TGTGCCAGCAGTTACGGCTCAGTGATCTTGGGGGAGCAGTACTTC CASSYGSVILGEQYF NA TRBV27 NA TRBJ2-7
TGTGCCAGCAGTTCCATTGCTACCAAAAAGGGCGGGAGGAGCCACGAGCAGTACTTC CASSSIATKKGGRSHEQYF many TRBV28 TRBD2 TRBJ2-7
TGTGCCAGCACCCCCGGGAACACCGGGGAGCTGTTTTTT CASTPGNTGELFF NA TRBV28 NA TRBJ2-2
TGTGCCAGCAGCCAAGGAGACGGGTCCTCCTACAATGAGCAGTTCTTC CASSQGDGSSYNEQFF many TRBV4-2 NA TRBJ2-1
TGTGCCAGCAGCCTGACAGGGTATGAGCAGTTCTTC CASSLTGYEQFF NA TRBV11-2 TRBD1 TRBJ2-1
TGTGCCAGCAGCTCGGGAGCTCATAGCACAGATACGCAGTATTTT CASSSGAHSTDTQYF few TRBV7-8 NA TRBJ2-3
TGTGCCAGCAGTGAGCGAACTAGCGGGAGTTTAGATGAGCAGTTCTTC CASSERTSGSLDEQFF few TRBV6-4 TRBD2 TRBJ2-1
TGTGCCAGCAGCTTCCTGACCCCTTCCGGGGAGCAGTACTTC CASSFLTPSGEQYF many TRBV7-9 NA TRBJ2-7
TGTGCCAGCAGCCCAATACACAAACCGGGACTAGCGGGACCCAGCGCAGATACGCAGTATTTT CASSPIHKPGLAGPSADTQYF few TRBV9 TRBD2 TRBJ2-3
TGTGCCAGCAGCCCGCGGGGTCTTGGGAACATTCAGTACTTC CASSPRGLGNIQYF many TRBV7-2 NA TRBJ2-4
TGTGCCAGCAGCTTAACGGGAACCACTGCCGAGCAGTTCTTC CASSLTGTTAEQFF NA TRBV7-3 NA TRBJ2-1
TGCAGCGTTGTAGCGGAGTCCTACGAGCAGTACTTC CSVVAESYEQYF NA TRBV29-1 NA TRBJ2-7
TGTGCCAGCAGCCTTGGGTTAGGGGGTTTCGAAAAACTGTTTTTT CASSLGLGGFEKLFF few TRBV9 NA TRBJ1-4
TGCGCCAGCAGCGTCCGAGGAGGGGGCACTGAAGCTTTCTTT CASSVRGGGTEAFF few TRBV5-1 NA TRBJ1-1
TGTGCCAGCAGCTTCGGGACCTCTGGGGCCAACGTCCTGACTTTC CASSFGTSGANVLTF NA TRBV11-2 NA TRBJ2-6
TGTGCCAGCAGTCCAAGCCCGACAGGGGAATATGGCTACACCTTC CASSPSPTGEYGYTF few TRBV27 TRBD1 TRBJ1-2
TGTGCCAGCAGCTTAGAGACTAGCGGGAGGAGAGGAGATACGCAGTATTTT CASSLETSGRRGDTQYF NA TRBV7-9 TRBD2 TRBJ2-3
TGCAGCGTCCAGGGTGCTGGGGCCAACGTCCTGACTTTC CSVQGAGANVLTF few TRBV29-1 NA TRBJ2-6
TGCGCCAGCAGCTTGAATGGGGCGCGGGGAGAGACCCAGTACTTC CASSLNGARGETQYF few TRBV5-1 NA TRBJ2-5
TGTGCCAGCAGTATGTGGGCGGGATTGAGCAATGAGCAGTTCTTC CASSMWAGLSNEQFF NA TRBV2 NA TRBJ2-1
TGTGCCAGCAGCTCCCGGGACAGACTAGCGGGAGCCTCAGATACGCAGTATTTT CASSSRDRLAGASDTQYF NA TRBV5-4 TRBD2 TRBJ2-3
TGTGCCAGCAGTTATCCCAACCAGGCCAAAAACATTCAGTACTTC CASSYPNQAKNIQYF NA TRBV6-6 NA TRBJ2-4
TGTGCCAGCACCGTGGACAGGAAAAACATTCAGTACTTC CASTVDRKNIQYF many TRBV2 TRBD1 TRBJ2-4
TGTGCCAGCAGTTTATTGGGGACTAGCGGGACGCATGAGCAGTTCTTC CASSLLGTSGTHEQFF NA TRBV28 TRBD2 TRBJ2-1
TGTGCCATCAGTCCCGACTCCGGCGGGGAGCAGTTCTTC CAISPDSGGEQFF NA TRBV10-3 NA TRBJ2-1
TGTGCCAGCAGCCCCCCCGAAGGGATCACCTTC CASSPPEGITF many TRBV7-9 NA TRBJ1-2
TGTGCCAGCAGCTTAGGGACTGGGTATGAGCAGTTCTTC CASSLGTGYEQFF few TRBV7-2 NA TRBJ2-1
TGTGCCAGCAGCTACTCCAACTACAATGAGCAGTTCTTC CASSYSNYNEQFF few TRBV27 NA TRBJ2-1
TGTGCCAGCAGCAGCGGGGCGCGCCAAAGCTCCTACGAGCAGTACTTC CASSSGARQSSYEQYF NA TRBV9 TRBD2 TRBJ2-7
TGTGCCAGCAGCTTAGCGACAAACTACGAGCAGTACTTC CASSLATNYEQYF NA TRBV11-1 NA TRBJ2-7
TGTGCCAGCAGCCCCGGGGTAGCGGGCCCCTCCTACGAGCAGTACTTC CASSPGVAGPSYEQYF NA TRBV7-2 TRBD2 TRBJ2-7
TGTGCCAGCAGCCAAGCGGGGTCACACACGCTGTATTTT CASSQAGSHTLYF NA TRBV4-1 TRBD2 TRBJ2-3
TGCAGTGCTAGAGAAAACACTGAAGCTTTCTTT CSARENTEAFF NA TRBV20-1 NA TRBJ1-1
TGCGCCAGCAGCTTGGAGGGGCGGTCCGACTATGGCTACACCTTC CASSLEGRSDYGYTF NA TRBV5-1 NA TRBJ1-2
TGTGCCAGTAGTGAAAGCGGTCTTAACACCGGGGAGCTGTTTTTT CASSESGLNTGELFF NA TRBV19 NA TRBJ2-2
TGTGCCAGCTCCCCGTACAATGAGCAGTTCTTC CASSPYNEQFF many TRBV2 NA TRBJ2-1